This T cell receptor (beta chain) was recorded in a study of blood T cell repertoires in COVID-19. In the authors' workflow: Scientists estimated how many nucleated cells there were by amplifying reference gene primers. Assay used: immunoSEQ multiplex PCR; TCRdb lists only in-frame clones, some missing. The V and J calls and the clone size are those of that table, but D and trimming were determined from the DNA. The sample yields about 220,000 clones, roughly 88% seen once. Cohorts were based on clinical histories the participants reported. Trimming cost V 8 bases and J 2 bases; bases outside gene matches: 9. Germline CDR1 is MNHEY and CDR2 is SVGAGI. The CDR3 covers 15 residues.

The specimen sequenced was PBMCs or T cells enriched from blood (not recorded which). This TCR was recovered from a woman between 40 and 55 years old with acute COVID-19. The rearrangement joins TRBV6-5 to TRBJ2-3; 8 bases agree with TRBD1. Here the CDR3 DNA reads TGTGCCAGCGCTATTGGGACAGGCATCACAGATACGCAGTATTTT. Its protein product is CASAIGTGITDTQYF.